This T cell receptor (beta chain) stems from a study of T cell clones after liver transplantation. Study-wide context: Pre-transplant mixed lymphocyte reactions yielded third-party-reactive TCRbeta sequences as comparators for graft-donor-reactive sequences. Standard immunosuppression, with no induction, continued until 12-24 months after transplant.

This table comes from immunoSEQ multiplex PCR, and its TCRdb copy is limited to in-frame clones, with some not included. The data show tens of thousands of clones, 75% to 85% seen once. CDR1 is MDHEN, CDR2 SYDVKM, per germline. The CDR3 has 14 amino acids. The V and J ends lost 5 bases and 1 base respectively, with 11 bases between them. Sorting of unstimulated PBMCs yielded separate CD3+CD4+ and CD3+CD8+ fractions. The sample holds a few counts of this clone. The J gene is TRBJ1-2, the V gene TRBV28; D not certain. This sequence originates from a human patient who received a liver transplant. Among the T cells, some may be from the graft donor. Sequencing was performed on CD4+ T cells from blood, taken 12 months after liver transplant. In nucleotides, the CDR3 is TGTGCCAGCAGTCTTAACACGATTAACTATGGCTACACCTTC. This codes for CASSLNTINYGYTF.